Here is one TCR beta chain with its context. This sample includes further DNA sequences coding for the same CDR3. These data belong to a study of shared clonotypes between healthy human individuals. The assay used deep level. Profiled with immunoSEQ multiplex PCR; TCRdb holds only in-frame clones, not every one. The sample carries under 2,500,000 clones, 90% to 97% recorded once. The germline V gene encodes CDR1 SGHAT and CDR2 FQNNGV. The CDR3 is made up of 13 amino acids. V lost 1 base and J lost 3, with 7 bases in between. Sequencing used naive CD4+ T cells sorted from blood. Sample subset: CD45RA+ positively selected. This TCR derives from a man aged 18 to 30 in good health. The chain carries TRBV11-2 and TRBJ2-7, with unresolved D. The CDR3 loop reads CASSLGAVYEQYF. The CDR3 bases are TGTGCCAGCAGCTTAGGGGCGGTCTACGAGCAGTACTTC.